This T cell receptor beta chain is drawn from a study of graft-versus-host responses after intestinal transplantation. Study in general: Every recipient underwent anti-thymocyte globulin induction, then tacrolimus and steroids for approximately 3 years. Findings of the study overall: When patients had graft-donor T cell macrochimerism, their allografts held high graft-versus-host to host-versus-graft clonal ratios.

The repertoire was sequenced with immunoSEQ multiplex PCR; TCRdb's copy has only in-frame clones and lacks some. The sample has some 82,000 clones, roughly 84% seen once. With regard to this clone: Its specificity is not known.

V was pared by 0 bases and J by 4 bases, with 15 bases between. CDR1 is SEHNR and CDR2 is FQNEAQ in the germline V gene (reference sequence). The CDR3 has 17 residues. V and J are TRBV7-9 and TRBJ2-2; unclear D gene. Material: unstimulated CD8+ T cells sorted from spleen or lymph node cells, obtained before transplant. This receptor was taken from a human donor who was the organ donor for an intestinal transplant. CDR3 protein: CASSLAGRIGPTGELFF. CDR3 DNA: TGTGCCAGCAGCTTAGCAGGCAGAATAGGTCCCACCGGGGAGCTGTTTTTT.